One and the same sample provided the 19 T cell receptor beta chains below, sequenced in a study of cytomegalovirus exposure and HLA in healthy donors. The PCR had 60 Vbeta and 13 Jbeta primers. The assay was immunoSEQ multiplex PCR, and TCRdb's table has in-frame clones only and misses some. Altogether about 200,000 clones are present, around 86% being singletons, with the ten largest covering roughly 1.8%. The sequenced material came from PBMCs. These receptors all come from a woman between 18 and 29 years old in good health and CMV-seronegative.

This clone was seen a single time. V gene TRBV2 combines with J gene TRBJ2-6; D is possibly TRBD1 (7 bases). CDR1 SNHLY and CDR2 FYNNEI come from the germline V gene. This CDR3 has 17 amino acids. V shed 7 bases and J shed 0 bases, with 16 bases lying between them. CDR3 DNA sequence: TGTGCCAGCACTATACAGGGGACTGCCTCTGGGGCCAACGTCCTGACTTTC. The encoded protein is CASTIQGTASGANVLTF.

V usage is TRBV4-1 and J usage is TRBJ1-2, with 8 bases matching TRBD1. The CDR3 length is 15 residues. Germline V CDR1 and CDR2: MGHRA, YSYEKL. Trimming at V came to 0 bases and at J to 4 bases, leaving 4 bases not matched to a gene. CDR3 in DNA: TGCGCCAGCAGCCAAGATCACGGACAGGGCTATGGCTACACCTTC. This codes for CASSQDHGQGYGYTF.

The chain recombines TRBV10-1 with TRBJ2-7; D not resolved. This CDR3 contains 12 residues. Germline lookup yields CDR1 WNHNN and CDR2 SYGVQD (reference sequence). Trimming left V 3 bases short and J 5 bases short, with 8 bases between. In DNA form, the CDR3 reads TGCGCCAGCAGTGATCTATCCCACGAGCAGTACTTC. It encodes CASSDLSHEQYF.

The chain employs TRBV5-1 and TRBJ2-5, with D tentatively TRBD2 (5 bases). Trimming took off 0 bases at V and 6 bases at J, with 12 bases between the two ends. CDR3 length equals 14 residues. Germline values: CDR1 SGHRS, CDR2 YFSETQ. The CDR3 sequence is CASSLEASGKTQYF. The CDR3 DNA reads TGCGCCAGCAGCTTGGAGGCCAGCGGAAAGACCCAGTACTTC.

This chain uses TRBV27 with TRBJ2-3; maybe TRBD1 (6 bases). This CDR3 spans 13 amino acids. The V gene's germline CDR1 is MNHEY and CDR2 SMNVEV (reference sequence). V shed 2 bases and J shed 5 bases, with 8 bases lying between them. DNA of the CDR3: TGTGCCAGCAGTTTAGTAGGGGGAGATACGCAGTATTTT. It codes for CASSLVGGDTQYF.

The V gene is TRBV4-3, the J gene TRBJ2-2; weak D call: TRBD1 (6 bases). CDR1 and CDR2 from the germline V gene are LGHNA and YSLEER. V lost 1 base, J lost 4 bases, and 13 bases lay in between. This CDR3 contains 16 residues. CDR3 nucleotide sequence: TGCGCCAGCAGCCAAGTCTGGGGGCGCGCCACCGGGGAGCTGTTTTTT. Residues: CASSQVWGRATGELFF.

The CDR3 reads CASISGTGRSDTQYF. The CDR3, as DNA: TGTGCCAGCATCTCCGGGACAGGGAGATCAGATACGCAGTATTTT. The chain is built from TRBV6-1 and TRBJ2-3, with 9 bases matching TRBD1. V shed 7 bases, J shed 4 bases, and the junction held 9 bases outside the gene matches. In germline, CDR1 is MNHNS, CDR2 SASEGT. This CDR3 has 15 amino acids.

This clone was observed a few times. This chain links TRBV7-8 with TRBJ1-4; TRBD1 aligns across 11 bases. V shed 8 bases and J 6 bases; nucleotides not matched to a gene: 5. Germline V gene sequence: CDR1 SGHVS, CDR2 FQNEAQ. The CDR3 totals 14 residues. The CDR3, as DNA: TGTGCCAGCTTCCGGGACAGGGGGGATGAAAAACTGTTTTTT. The encoded protein is CASFRDRGDEKLFF.

The chain has TRBV4-2 and TRBJ2-2; TRBD2 matches 7 bases. Germline loops: CDR1 LGHNA, CDR2 YNFKEQ. The CDR3 spans 17 residues. J was trimmed by 0 bases and V by 2 bases; bases with no gene match: 6. The CDR3 bases are TGTGCCAGCAGCCAATCGAAGCGGGGAACGAACACCGGGGAGCTGTTTTTT. It encodes CASSQSKRGTNTGELFF.

This chain uses TRBV10-3 with TRBJ1-5; D may be TRBD1 (5 bases). Germline V CDR1 and CDR2: ENHRY, SYGVKD. This CDR3 contains 13 residues. V dropped 8 bases and J dropped 5 bases, with 13 bases sitting between them. The CDR3 here is CAIGGVQYQPQHF. Here the CDR3 DNA reads TGTGCCATCGGGGGGGTTCAGTATCAGCCCCAGCATTTT.

The rearrangement uses TRBV6-5 and TRBJ1-6, with D uncertain. The CDR3 spans 12 residues. CDR1 and CDR2 from the germline V gene are MNHEY and SVGAGI. The germline V and J ends were trimmed by 8 bases and 9 bases, with 11 bases remaining between them. The CDR3 region is CASGEIGSPLHF. The CDR3, as DNA: TGTGCCAGCGGGGAGATCGGTTCACCCCTCCACTTT.

CDR3: CASREQGYSPLHF. The CDR3 coding sequence is TGTGCCAGCAGGGAACAGGGATATTCACCCCTCCACTTT. The chain employs TRBV6-5 and TRBJ1-6; maybe TRBD1 (6 bases). CDR1 and CDR2 (germline): MNHEY, SVGAGI. The length of the CDR3 is 13 residues. Trimming left V 6 bases short and J 8 bases short, with 11 bases between.

The count of this clone is one. The chain employs TRBV13 and TRBJ2-7; 7 bases agree with TRBD2. V gave up 1 base and J gave up 7 bases; unmatched junction bases: 10. Germline assignment: CDR1 PRHDT and CDR2 FYEKMQ (reference sequence). The CDR3 covers 15 residues. CDR3 protein: CASSLVGSGRKEQYF. DNA of the CDR3: TGTGCCAGCAGCTTAGTAGGTAGCGGGCGGAAAGAGCAGTACTTC.

The J gene is TRBJ1-3, the V gene TRBV5-8; 7 bases are shared with TRBD1. Germline V gene lookup returns CDR1 SGHTS and CDR2 YDEGEE. Losses at the gene ends were 4 bases for V and 2 bases for J; bases not matched to a gene: 9. The CDR3 spans 16 residues. The CDR3 here is CASSARQGRAGNTIYF. The CDR3, as DNA: TGTGCCAGCAGCGCCCGACAGGGACGCGCTGGAAACACCATATATTTT.

CDR3 in amino acids: CASSHLGIAGVYNEQFF. CDR3 coding DNA: TGTGCCAGCAGCCATCTTGGGATTGCGGGCGTCTACAATGAGCAGTTCTTC. The chain carries TRBV7-9 and TRBJ2-1; D may be TRBD2 (5 bases). Trimming pared 5 bases from V and 3 bases from J, leaving 20 bases between. The CDR3 is 17 residues long. Germline V gene sequence: CDR1 SEHNR, CDR2 FQNEAQ (reference sequence). The entire variable domain, with the rest obtained from reference TRBV7-9 and TRBJ2-1, is as follows: DTGVSQNPRHKITKRGQNVTFRCDPISEHNRLYWYRQTLGQGPEFLTYFQNEAQLEKSRLLSDRFSAERPKGSFSTLEIQRTEQGDSAMYLCASSHLGIAGVYNEQFFGPGTRLTVL.

This clone was seen a single time. CDR3 DNA: TGTGCCAGTAGTATCGGTCAGGGTCAGCCCCAGCATTTT. Protein: CASSIGQGQPQHF. This chain joins TRBV19 and TRBJ1-5; D perhaps matches TRBD1 (5 bases). This CDR3 spans 13 amino acids. Germline assignment: CDR1 LNHDA and CDR2 SQIVND (reference sequence). Between the trimmed V and J ends, which lost 3 bases and 6 bases, there was a span of 9 bases.

This chain connects TRBV4-2 to TRBJ1-1; D possibly corresponds to TRBD1 (6 bases). Trimming cost V 1 base and J 8 bases, with 23 bases left between them. The CDR3 covers 17 residues. CDR1 LGHNA and CDR2 YNFKEQ come from the germline V gene. This CDR3 reads CASSQVPGGAIFSEAFF. Here the CDR3 DNA reads TGTGCCAGCAGCCAAGTCCCTGGGGGGGCGATTTTTAGCGAAGCTTTCTTT.

The chain couples TRBV13 to TRBJ2-5; D gene unclear. Germline V CDR1 and CDR2: PRHDT, FYEKMQ (reference sequence). Trimming took 0 bases from V and 4 from J, leaving 12 bases between them. The CDR3 has 15 residues. CDR3 DNA sequence: TGTGCCAGCAGCTTAGGATTAGCCTCGTCAGAGACCCAGTACTTC. Translating it yields CASSLGLASSETQYF.

V gene TRBV25-1 combines with J gene TRBJ1-2; weak D call: TRBD1 (6 bases). V lost 4 bases to trimming and J lost 4 bases, with 16 bases between them. This CDR3 is 15 amino acids long. The germline V gene has CDR1 MGHDK and CDR2 SYGVNS. CDR3 residues: CASSVTGRGGYGYTF. As DNA, the CDR3 is TGTGCCAGCAGTGTAACCGGACGAGGGGGCTATGGCTACACCTTC.